This TCR beta chain was obtained from a study of human T cells and chemical hapten exposure. Study context: Patch tests containing 0.01% DPC, applied to the upper back, were read at 6 days.

Germline CDR1 reads LGHNA; CDR2 reads YNFKEQ. The V end was cut by 0 bases, the J end by 1 base, with 9 bases between. This CDR3 comprises 16 residues. Notes on this clonotype: Its antigen is not identified.

Whole-study results and caveats: Versus controls, expanded TCRs had significantly more large CDR3 similarity clusters.

The time point: pre-sensitization, week 0. Regarding treatment: therapeutic diphenylcyclopropenone sensitization with weekly scalp DPC. Total RNA was isolated from unfractionated whole blood. Library preparation tagged each individual cDNA molecule with a unique molecular identifier. MiXCR was run by TCRdb on the RACE reads, yielding one entry per CDR3 protein. Among some 57,000 distinct CDR3 sequences listed, approximately 9.5% were seen once. Here the sequenced sample was whole blood, taken in connection with sensitization to the hapten diphenylcyclopropenone (DPC). This clonotype was obtained from a woman aged 30 to 39 with alopecia areata. Some clones in this sample may be carry-over from other donors' samples. J is TRBJ2-2 and V is TRBV4-2; TRBD1 might be the D (6 bases). The CDR3 protein is CASSQDRGQNTGELFF. The CDR3 coding sequence is TGTGCCAGCAGCCAAGATCGGGGACAGAACACCGGGGAGCTGTTTTTT.